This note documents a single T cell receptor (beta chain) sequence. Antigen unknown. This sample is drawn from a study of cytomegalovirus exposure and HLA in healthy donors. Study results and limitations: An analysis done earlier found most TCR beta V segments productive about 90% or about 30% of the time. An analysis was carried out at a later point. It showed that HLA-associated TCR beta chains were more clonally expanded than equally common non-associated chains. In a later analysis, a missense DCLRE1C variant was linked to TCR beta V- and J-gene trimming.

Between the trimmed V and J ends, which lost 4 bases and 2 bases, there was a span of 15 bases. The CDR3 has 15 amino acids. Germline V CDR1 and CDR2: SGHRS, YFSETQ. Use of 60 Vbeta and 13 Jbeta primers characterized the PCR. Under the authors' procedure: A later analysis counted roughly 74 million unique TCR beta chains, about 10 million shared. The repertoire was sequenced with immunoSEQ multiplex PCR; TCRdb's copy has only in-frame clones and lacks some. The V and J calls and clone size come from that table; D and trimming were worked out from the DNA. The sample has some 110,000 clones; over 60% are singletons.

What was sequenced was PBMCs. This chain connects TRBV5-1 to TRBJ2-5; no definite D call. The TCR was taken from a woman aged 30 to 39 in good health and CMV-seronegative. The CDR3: CASSPLYYPQETQYF. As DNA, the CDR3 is TGCGCCAGCAGCCCCCTATACTATCCGCAAGAGACCCAGTACTTC.